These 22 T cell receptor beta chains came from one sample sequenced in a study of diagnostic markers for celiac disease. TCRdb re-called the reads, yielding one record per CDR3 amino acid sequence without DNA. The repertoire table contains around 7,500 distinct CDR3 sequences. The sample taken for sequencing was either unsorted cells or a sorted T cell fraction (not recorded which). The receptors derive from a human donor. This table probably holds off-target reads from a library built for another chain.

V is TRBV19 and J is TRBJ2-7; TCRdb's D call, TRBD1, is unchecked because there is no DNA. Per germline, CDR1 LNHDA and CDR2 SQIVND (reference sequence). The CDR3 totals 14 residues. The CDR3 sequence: CASSISWDSYEQYF.

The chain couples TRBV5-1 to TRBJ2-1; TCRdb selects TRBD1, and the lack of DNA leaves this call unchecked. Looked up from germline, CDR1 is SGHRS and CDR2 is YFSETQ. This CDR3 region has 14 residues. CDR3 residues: CASSLLTGDQEQFF.

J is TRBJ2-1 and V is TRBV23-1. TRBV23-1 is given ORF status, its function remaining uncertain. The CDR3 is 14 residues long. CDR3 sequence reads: CAGVESNPYNEQFF.

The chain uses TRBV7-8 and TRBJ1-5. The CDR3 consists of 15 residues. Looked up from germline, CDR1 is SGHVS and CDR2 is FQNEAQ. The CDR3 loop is CASSLLLGADQPQHF. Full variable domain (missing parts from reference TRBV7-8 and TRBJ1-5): GAGVSQSPRYKVAKRGQDVALRCDPISGHVSLFWYQQALGQGPEFLTYFQNEAQLDKSGLPSDRFFAERPEGSVSTLKIQRTQQEDSAVYLCASSLLLGADQPQHFGDGTRLSIL.

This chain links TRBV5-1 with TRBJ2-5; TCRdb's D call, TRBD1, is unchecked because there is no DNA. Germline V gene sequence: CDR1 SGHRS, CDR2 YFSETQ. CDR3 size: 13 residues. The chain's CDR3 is CASSFGGGETQYF.

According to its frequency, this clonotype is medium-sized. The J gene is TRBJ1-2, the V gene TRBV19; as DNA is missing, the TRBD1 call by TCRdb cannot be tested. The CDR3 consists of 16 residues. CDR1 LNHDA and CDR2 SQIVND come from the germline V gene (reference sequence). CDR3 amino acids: CASSIIEGQSGDGYTF.

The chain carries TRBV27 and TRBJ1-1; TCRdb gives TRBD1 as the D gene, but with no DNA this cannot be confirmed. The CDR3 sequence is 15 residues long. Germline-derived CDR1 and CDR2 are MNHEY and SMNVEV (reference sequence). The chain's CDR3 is CASSLSPWGETEAFF.

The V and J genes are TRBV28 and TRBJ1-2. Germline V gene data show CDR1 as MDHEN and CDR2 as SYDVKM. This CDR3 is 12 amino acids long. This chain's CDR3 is CASSQVNYGYTF.

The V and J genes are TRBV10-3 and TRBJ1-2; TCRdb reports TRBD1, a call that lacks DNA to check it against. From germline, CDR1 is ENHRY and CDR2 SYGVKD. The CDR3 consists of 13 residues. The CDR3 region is CAIKGDRDNGYTF.

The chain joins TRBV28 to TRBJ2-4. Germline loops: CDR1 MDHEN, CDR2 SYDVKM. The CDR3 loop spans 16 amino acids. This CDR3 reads CASSLYLRSAKNIQYF.

CDR3 sequence reads: CASSSSTAAETQYF. The V call is TRBV5-1, the J call TRBJ2-5; TCRdb gives TRBD2 as the D gene, but with no DNA this cannot be confirmed. Germline CDR1 SGHRS, CDR2 YFSETQ. This CDR3 has 14 residues.

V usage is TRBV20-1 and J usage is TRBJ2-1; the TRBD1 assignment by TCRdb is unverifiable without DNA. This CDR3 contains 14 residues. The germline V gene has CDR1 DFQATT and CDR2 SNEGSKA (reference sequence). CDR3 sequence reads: CSAGTDLWGNEQFF.

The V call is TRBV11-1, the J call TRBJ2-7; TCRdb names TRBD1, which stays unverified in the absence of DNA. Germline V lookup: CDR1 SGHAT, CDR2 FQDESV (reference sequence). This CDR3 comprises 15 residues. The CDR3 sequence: CASSLVPFWGSEQYF.

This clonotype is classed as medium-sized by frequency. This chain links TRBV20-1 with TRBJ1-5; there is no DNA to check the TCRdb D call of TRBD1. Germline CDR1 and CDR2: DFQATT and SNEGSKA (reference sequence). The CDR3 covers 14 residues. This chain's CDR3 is CSALRGYSNQPQHF.

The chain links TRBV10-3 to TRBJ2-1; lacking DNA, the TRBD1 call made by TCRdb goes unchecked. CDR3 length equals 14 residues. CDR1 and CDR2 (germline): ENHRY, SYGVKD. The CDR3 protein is CAISTGTTYNEQFF.

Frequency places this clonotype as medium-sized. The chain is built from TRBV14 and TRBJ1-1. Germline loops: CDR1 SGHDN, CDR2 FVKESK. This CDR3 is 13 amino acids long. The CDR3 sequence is CASSQDPNTEAFF.

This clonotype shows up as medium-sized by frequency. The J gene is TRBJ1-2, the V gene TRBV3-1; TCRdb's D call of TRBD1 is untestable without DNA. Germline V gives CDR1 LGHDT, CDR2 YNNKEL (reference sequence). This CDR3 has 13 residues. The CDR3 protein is CASSQLGGDGYTF.

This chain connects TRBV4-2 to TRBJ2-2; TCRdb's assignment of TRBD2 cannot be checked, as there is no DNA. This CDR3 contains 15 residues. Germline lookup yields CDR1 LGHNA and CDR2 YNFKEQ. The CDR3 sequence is CASSPLKDSTGELFF.

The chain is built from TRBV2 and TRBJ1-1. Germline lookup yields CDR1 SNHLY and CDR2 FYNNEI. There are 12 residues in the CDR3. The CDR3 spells CASSAGGLGAFF.

The CDR3: CASSFEQGAGETQYF. The chain has TRBV28 and TRBJ2-5; as DNA is missing, the TRBD1 call by TCRdb cannot be tested. The CDR3 length is 15 residues. Germline CDR1 and CDR2: MDHEN and SYDVKM. Looking up the rest from reference TRBV28 and TRBJ2-5 gives the full variable domain: DVKVTQSSRYLVKRTGEKVFLECVQDMDHENMFWYRQDPGLGLRLIYFSYDVKMKEKGDIPEGYSVSREKKERFSLILESASTNQTSMYLCASSFEQGAGETQYFGPGTRLLVL.

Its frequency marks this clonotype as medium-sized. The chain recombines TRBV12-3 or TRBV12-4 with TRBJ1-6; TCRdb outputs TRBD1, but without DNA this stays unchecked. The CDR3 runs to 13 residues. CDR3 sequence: CASSLAGAGPLHF.

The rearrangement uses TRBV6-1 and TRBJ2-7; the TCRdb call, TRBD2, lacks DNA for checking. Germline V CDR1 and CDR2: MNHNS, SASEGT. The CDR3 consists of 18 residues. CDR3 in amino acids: CASREPTSGRASSYEQYF.